Shown below are 10 T cell receptor beta chains from a single sample sequenced in a study of T cells in Graves' hyperthyroidism and ophthalmopathy. Template material for amplifying TCR beta CDR3 regions consisted of RNA transcripts. The study used the HTBI primer set for a first-round RT-PCR of the TCR CDR3. TCRdb used MiXCR to reprocess the multiplex PCR reads, holding one entry per CDR3 protein. Of about 380,000 distinct CDR3 sequences detected, roughly 18% appear once; the ten largest clones hold 40%. Sequenced input: blood. Receptor source: a man aged 18 to 35 with Graves' ophthalmopathy.

Only a few counts were recorded for this clonotype. CDR3 amino acids: CASTPLGPGPHGYTF. As DNA, the CDR3 is TGCGCCAGCACCCCCTTGGGTCCCGGACCGCATGGCTACACCTTC. The chain combines TRBV5-1 with TRBJ1-2; D unresolved. The ends were cut back, 6 bases at V and 6 bases at J, with 21 bases in the middle. Germline CDR1 reads SGHRS; CDR2 reads YFSETQ. CDR3 size: 15 residues.

This clonotype was seen at least ten times. The chain employs TRBV6-5 and TRBJ1-2; 11 nucleotides agree with TRBD1. Germline CDR1 MNHEY, CDR2 SVGAGI. V lost 0 bases and J lost 3; bases outside the gene matches: 9. The CDR3 contains 18 residues. The DNA for the CDR3 is TGTGCCAGCAGTTACTCAGGGGGACAGGGGGAACCTGACTATGGCTACACCTTC. This translates into CASSYSGGQGEPDYGYTF.

To note about this clonotype: Just one base apart from a much larger clone, this may be a read error. The genes are TRBV13 and TRBJ2-7; D may match TRBD1 or TRBD2 (5 bases each). Germline CDR1 is PRHDT and CDR2 is FYEKMQ (reference sequence). CDR3 length: 14 amino acids. CDR3 sequence reads: CASGLWGKPYEQYF. In nucleotides, the CDR3 is TGTGCCAGCGGCTTATGGGGGAAACCCTACGAGCAGTACTTC.

The chain recombines TRBV12-3 or TRBV12-4 with TRBJ2-5; TRBD2 aligns across 11 bases. V lost 5 bases to trimming and J lost 0 bases; unmatched junction nucleotides: 11. The CDR3 length is 18 residues. CDR3 sequence reads: CASSRGLADLWYQETQYF. The CDR3 DNA reads TGTGCCAGCAGTAGGGGACTAGCGGACCTATGGTACCAAGAGACCCAGTACTTC.

This clonotype was observed many times. CDR3 loop: CAISEGLRAFF. CDR3 sequence (DNA): TGTGCCATCAGTGAGGGACTTAGAGCTTTCTTT. The chain combines TRBV10-3 with TRBJ1-1; D gene unclear. Germline values: CDR1 ENHRY, CDR2 SYGVKD. The CDR3 is 11 amino acids. V lost 2 bases and J lost 10, with 8 bases in between.

V is TRBV11-2 and J is TRBJ1-3; D is perhaps TRBD1 (5 bases). Looked up from germline, CDR1 is SGHAT and CDR2 is FQNNGV. The CDR3 extends over 16 amino acids. Trimming stripped 3 bases from V and 1 base from J, with 13 bases between. This CDR3 is CASSFSQGLSGNTIYF. DNA of the CDR3: TGTGCCAGCAGCTTCTCCCAGGGCCTTTCTGGAAACACCATATATTTT.

This clonotype appeared many times. This chain links TRBV6-2 or TRBV6-3 with TRBJ1-5; D gene unclear. The CDR3 extends over 17 amino acids. Germline V gene sequence: CDR1 MNHEY, CDR2 SVGEGT. V lost 2 bases and J 2 bases, leaving 16 bases between the germline ends. The CDR3, as DNA: TGTGCCAGCAGTTACCCCAGCCCATCGGGTGGCAATCAGCCCCAGCATTTT. Protein: CASSYPSPSGGNQPQHF.

This clonotype was observed at least ten times. The chain joins TRBV6-5 to TRBJ1-4; D is unresolved. V was clipped by 0 bases and J by 8 bases, with 16 bases between them. CDR1 and CDR2 from the germline V gene are MNHEY and SVGAGI. The CDR3 is 16 amino acids. The CDR3 DNA sequence: TGTGCCAGCAGTTACTCGACGGTGGGCCATCGAGAAAAACTGTTTTTT. This codes for CASSYSTVGHREKLFF.

This clonotype appeared many times. The chain carries TRBV2 and TRBJ2-5; weak D call: TRBD1 (5 bases). V dropped 2 bases and J dropped 4 bases, with 14 bases sitting between them. Germline V lookup: CDR1 SNHLY, CDR2 FYNNEI. CDR3 length equals 15 residues. The CDR3 DNA reads TGTGCCAGCAGTGAATCGGTGGGGCAGTCAGAGACCCAGTACTTC. It yields the protein CASSESVGQSETQYF.

The sample holds many counts of this clonotype. Its ends do not fully match the called genes, so a read error is possible. J is TRBJ2-1 and V is TRBV13; D not resolved. The CDR3 is made up of 13 amino acids. Germline loops: CDR1 PRHDT, CDR2 FYEKMQ (reference sequence). CDR3 nucleotide sequence: TGTGCCAGCAGCCCGACCCGCTACGATGAGCAGTTCTTC. Translating it yields CASSPTRYDEQFF. Combining the CDR3 with reference TRBV13 and TRBJ2-1 gives the whole variable domain AAGVIQSPRHLIKEKRETATLKCYPIPRHDTVYWYQQGPGQDPQFLISFYEKMQSDKGSIPDRFSAQQFSDYHSELNMSSLELGDSALYFCASSPTRYDEQFFGPGTRLTVL.